The clone carrying this TCR beta chain was picked up a small number of times. This record belongs to a study of tumour-infiltrating T cells in Burkitt lymphoma. Study-wide context: Productive clonality predicted overall and progression-free survival.

V was pared by 5 bases and J by 4 bases, with 2 bases of the junction left unmatched. The CDR3 consists of 13 residues. Germline CDR1 SGHRS, CDR2 YFSETQ. Clones were read by immunoSEQ multiplex PCR, and TCRdb kept only the in-frame ones, dropping some. The data show about 9,200 clones, with less than 65% seen just once and about 5.6% held by the top ten. The sequenced material came from tumor tissue. The source of this sequence is a human donor with diffuse large B-cell lymphoma. This chain joins TRBV5-1 and TRBJ1-1; 10 positions agree with TRBD1. CDR3: CASRWTGGTEAFF. CDR3 nucleotides: TGCGCCAGCAGGTGGACAGGGGGCACTGAAGCTTTCTTT.